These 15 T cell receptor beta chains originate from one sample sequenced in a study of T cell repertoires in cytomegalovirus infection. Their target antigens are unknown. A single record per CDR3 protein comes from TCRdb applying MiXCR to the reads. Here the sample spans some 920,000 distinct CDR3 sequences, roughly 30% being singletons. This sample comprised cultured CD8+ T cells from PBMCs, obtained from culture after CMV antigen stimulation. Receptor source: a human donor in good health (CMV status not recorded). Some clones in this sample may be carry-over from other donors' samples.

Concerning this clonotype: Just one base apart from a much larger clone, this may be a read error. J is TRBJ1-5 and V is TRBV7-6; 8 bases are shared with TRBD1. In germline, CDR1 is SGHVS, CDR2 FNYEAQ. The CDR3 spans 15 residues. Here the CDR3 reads CVSSLAGGENQPQHF. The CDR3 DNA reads TGTGTCAGCAGCTTAGCAGGGGGCGAAAATCAGCCCCAGCATTTT.

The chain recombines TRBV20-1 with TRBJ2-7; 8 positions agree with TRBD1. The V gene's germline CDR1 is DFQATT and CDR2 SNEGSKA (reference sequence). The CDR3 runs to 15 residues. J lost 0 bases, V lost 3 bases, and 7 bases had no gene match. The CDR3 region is CSARGTGVSSYEQYF. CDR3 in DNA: TGCAGTGCTAGGGGGACAGGAGTCTCCTCCTACGAGCAGTACTTC.

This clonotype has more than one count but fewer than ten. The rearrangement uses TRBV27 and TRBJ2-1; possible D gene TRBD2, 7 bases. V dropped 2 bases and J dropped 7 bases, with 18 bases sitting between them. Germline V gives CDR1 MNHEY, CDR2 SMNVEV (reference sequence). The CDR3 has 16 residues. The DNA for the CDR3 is TGTGCCAGCAGTTTAATGTGGGGGGGCCCTGGGAATGAGCAGTTCTTC. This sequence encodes CASSLMWGGPGNEQFF.

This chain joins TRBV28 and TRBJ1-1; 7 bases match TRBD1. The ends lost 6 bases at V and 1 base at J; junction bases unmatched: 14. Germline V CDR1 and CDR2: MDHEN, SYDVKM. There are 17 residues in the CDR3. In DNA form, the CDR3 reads TGTGCCAGCAGGACGAACTGGGAGACAGGGACGAACACTGAAGCTTTCTTT. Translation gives CASRTNWETGTNTEAFF.

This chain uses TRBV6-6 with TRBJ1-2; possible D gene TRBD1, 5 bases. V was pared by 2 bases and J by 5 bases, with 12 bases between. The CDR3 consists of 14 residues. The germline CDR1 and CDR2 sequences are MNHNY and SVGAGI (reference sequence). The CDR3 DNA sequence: TGTGCCAGCAGTTACATGGGACCGATGTATGGCTACACCTTC. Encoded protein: CASSYMGPMYGYTF.

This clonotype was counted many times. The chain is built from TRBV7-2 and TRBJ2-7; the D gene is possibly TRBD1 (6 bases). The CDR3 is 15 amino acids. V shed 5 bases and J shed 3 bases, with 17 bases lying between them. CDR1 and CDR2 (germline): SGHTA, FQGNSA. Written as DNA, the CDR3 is TGTGCCAGCAGCCCGGGACAACCAGTCTACTACGAGCAGTACGTC. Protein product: CASSPGQPVYYEQYV.

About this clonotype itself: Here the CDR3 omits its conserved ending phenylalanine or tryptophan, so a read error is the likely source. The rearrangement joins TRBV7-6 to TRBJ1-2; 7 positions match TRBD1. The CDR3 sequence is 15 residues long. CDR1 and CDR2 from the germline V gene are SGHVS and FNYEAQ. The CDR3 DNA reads TGTGCCAGCAGCCTCAACAGGGGAAGAAACTATGGGTACACCTCC. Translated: CASSLNRGRNYGYTS.

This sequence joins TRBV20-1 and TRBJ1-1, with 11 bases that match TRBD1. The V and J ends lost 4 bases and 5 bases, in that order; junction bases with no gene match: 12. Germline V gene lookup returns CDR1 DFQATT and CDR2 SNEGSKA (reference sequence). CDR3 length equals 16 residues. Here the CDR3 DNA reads TGCAGTGCTATAGAAAGGGACAGGGGGGATTGGACTGAAGCTTTCTTT. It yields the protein CSAIERDRGDWTEAFF.

Here the CDR3 reads CASRGAADTQYF. DNA for the CDR3: TGTGCCAGTCGGGGGGCTGCAGATACGCAGTATTTT. The gene calls are TRBV27 and TRBJ2-3; the D gene is possibly TRBD2 (7 bases). The V gene lost 9 bases and the J gene lost 4 bases, with 11 bases spanning the gap. The germline V gene encodes CDR1 MNHEY and CDR2 SMNVEV (reference sequence). The CDR3 length is 12 residues.

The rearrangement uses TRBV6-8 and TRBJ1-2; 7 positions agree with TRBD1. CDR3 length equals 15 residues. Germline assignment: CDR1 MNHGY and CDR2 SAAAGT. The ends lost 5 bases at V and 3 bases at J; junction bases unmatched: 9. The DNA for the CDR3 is TGTGCCAGCAGTCCCCGGGGACAGTCTCACTATGGCTACACCTTC. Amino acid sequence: CASSPRGQSHYGYTF.

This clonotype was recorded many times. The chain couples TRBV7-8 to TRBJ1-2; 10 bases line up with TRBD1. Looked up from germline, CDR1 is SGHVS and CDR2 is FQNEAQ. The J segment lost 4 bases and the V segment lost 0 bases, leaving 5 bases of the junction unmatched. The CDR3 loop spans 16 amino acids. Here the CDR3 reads CASSLARQGAGYGYTF. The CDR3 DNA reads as TGTGCCAGCAGCTTAGCGAGACAGGGGGCTGGCTATGGCTACACCTTC.

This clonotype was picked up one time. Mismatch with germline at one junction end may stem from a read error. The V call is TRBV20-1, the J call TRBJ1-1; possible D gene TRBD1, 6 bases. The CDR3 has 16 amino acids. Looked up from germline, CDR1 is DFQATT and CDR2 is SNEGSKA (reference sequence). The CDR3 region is CSARGVRGGKGTEAFF. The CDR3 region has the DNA TGCAGTGCCAGAGGGGTTCGAGGGGGGAAAGGCACTGAAGCTTTCTTT.

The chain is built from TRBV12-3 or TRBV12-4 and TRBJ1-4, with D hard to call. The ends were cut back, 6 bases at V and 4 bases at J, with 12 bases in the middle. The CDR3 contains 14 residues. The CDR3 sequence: CASRTGSRNEKLFF. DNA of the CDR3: TGTGCCAGCAGGACCGGTTCTCGTAATGAAAAACTGTTTTTT.

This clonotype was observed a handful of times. CDR3 in DNA: TGTGCCAGCAGTTACTCGAAACTCGCAGACTACCAAGAGACCCAGTACTTC. Amino acids: CASSYSKLADYQETQYF. The J gene is TRBJ2-5, the V gene TRBV6-8; D ambiguous. The CDR3 sequence is 17 residues long. V dropped 0 bases and J dropped 0 bases, with 14 bases sitting between them. Looked up from germline, CDR1 is MNHGY and CDR2 is SAAAGT.

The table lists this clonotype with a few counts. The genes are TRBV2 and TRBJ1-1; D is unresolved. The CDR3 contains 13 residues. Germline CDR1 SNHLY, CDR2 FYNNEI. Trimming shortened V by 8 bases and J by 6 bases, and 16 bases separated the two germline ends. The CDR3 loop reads CASVIGGFPEAFF. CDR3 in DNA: TGTGCCAGCGTTATCGGAGGGTTCCCTGAAGCTTTCTTT.